Only a few counts were recorded for the clone carrying this TCR beta chain. What it binds is not known. The DNA ends 3 residues before the CDR3 does, and the rest of the CDR3 is filled in from the germline J gene. This table comes from immunoSEQ multiplex PCR, and its TCRdb copy is limited to in-frame clones, with some not included. The sample includes under 40,000 clones, none of them occurring once. This sample stems from a study of T cell clonality in common variable immunodeficiency. General study points: In common variable immunodeficiency, TCR beta chains reportedly carried fewer deletions and N-nucleotide insertions. Shared TCRbeta clones were fewer between CVID subjects than controls.

Trimming took off 1 base at V and 2 bases at J, with 11 bases between the two ends. Germline V gene data show CDR1 as SGHVS and CDR2 as FNYEAQ. The CDR3 length is 15 residues. The clonotype was recovered from a human donor with common variable immunodeficiency. The specimen was peripheral blood mononuclear cells. The chain employs TRBV7-6 and TRBJ1-1; D not resolved. The CDR3 loop reads CASSLEIGPNTEAFF. CDR3 bases read: TGTGCCAGCAGCTTAGAAATTGGCCCCAACACTGAA.